Listed below are T cell receptor beta chains from one sample, sequenced in a study of PD-1 blockade in classical Hodgkin lymphoma. Some clones are missing from TCRdb's copy, which holds only in-frame ones; the method was immunoSEQ multiplex PCR. The top ten clones hold roughly 14% of a sample with 15,000 to 20,000 clones, roughly 80% of them seen once. The specimen comprised peripheral blood mononuclear cells (PBMCs), sampled before the fourth cycle of nivolumab. The receptors were gathered from a human donor with classical Hodgkin lymphoma. CDR3s include the opening cysteine and the closing phenylalanine or tryptophan. Each record gives: J gene, V gene, clone size, D gene, CDR3 length, CDR3 protein, CDR3 DNA. A D gene is named only where the DNA matches it firmly. Clone sizes are given selectively: once, few, many, or a class where the clone is expanded.

TRBJ1-5 | TRBV2 | - | - | 15 | CASSRLDSKNQPQHF | TGTGCCAGCAGCCGTCTGGACAGTAAGAATCAGCCCCAGCATTTT
TRBJ2-3 | TRBV5-1 | - | TRBD2 | 15 | CASSPSGDRTDTQYF | TGCGCCAGCAGTCCTAGCGGGGATCGCACAGATACGCAGTATTTT
TRBJ1-1 | TRBV5-1 | few | - | 14 | CASSPLGGATEAFF | TGCGCCAGCAGCCCTTTGGGGGGGGCCACTGAAGCTTTCTTT
TRBJ2-1 | TRBV5-1 | - | TRBD2 | 16 | CASSLGRGASYNEQFF | TGCGCCAGCAGCTTGGGGCGGGGGGCCTCCTACAATGAGCAGTTCTTC
TRBJ2-7 | TRBV5-1 | once | - | 15 | CASSFERVGSYEQYF | TGCGCCAGCAGCTTCGAGAGGGTGGGCTCCTACGAGCAGTACTTC
TRBJ2-5 | TRBV6-6 | - | - | 15 | CASSSPGLRKGTQYF | TGTGCCAGCAGCTCCCCGGGACTCAGGAAGGGGACCCAGTACTTC
TRBJ1-4 | TRBV9 | - | - | 14 | CASSVGTKGEKLFF | TGTGCCAGCAGCGTAGGAACAAAAGGGGAAAAACTGTTTTTT
TRBJ2-3 | TRBV7-8 | - | - | 14 | CASSLDGPTDTQYF | TGTGCCAGCAGCTTAGACGGGCCCACAGATACGCAGTATTTT
TRBJ1-1 | TRBV6-6 | once | - | 14 | CASSLRGENTEAFF | TGTGCCAGCAGTCTTAGAGGGGAGAACACTGAAGCTTTCTTT
TRBJ2-3 | TRBV9 | - | TRBD2 | 16 | CASSVTGTNPLDTQYF | TGTGCCAGCAGCGTCACCGGGACTAATCCCTTAGATACGCAGTATTTT
TRBJ1-5 | TRBV6-6 | once | - | 15 | CASSPPGSRIEPQHF | TGTGCCAGCAGCCCCCCGGGCAGTCGAATAGAGCCCCAGCATTTT
TRBJ2-1 | TRBV21-1 | - | - | 14 | CASRESGVYNEQFF | TGTGCCAGCAGGGAAAGCGGGGTTTACAATGAGCAGTTCTTC
TRBJ1-1 | TRBV11-2 | once | TRBD1 | 13 | CASSPLGTDEAFF | TGTGCCAGCAGCCCACTAGGGACAGATGAAGCTTTCTTT
TRBJ2-7 | TRBV19 | - | - | 15 | CASSIVHESTYEQYF | TGTGCCAGTAGTATAGTTCATGAGTCGACCTACGAGCAGTACTTC
TRBJ2-2 | TRBV5-1 | - | - | 15 | CASSQKGDNTGELFF | TGCGCCAGCAGCCAAAAAGGGGACAACACCGGGGAGCTGTTTTTT
TRBJ2-7 | TRBV5-1 | - | - | 16 | CASSSGPSVSSYEQYF | TGCGCCAGCAGCTCAGGACCGAGCGTGAGCTCCTACGAGCAGTACTTC
TRBJ1-2 | TRBV5-4 | - | TRBD1 | 17 | CASSHDRDRPPNYGYTF | TGTGCCAGCAGCCACGACCGGGACAGGCCGCCTAACTATGGCTACACCTTC
TRBJ2-2 | TRBV7-3 | - | TRBD1 | 15 | CASSFTGDRAGELFF | TGTGCCAGCAGCTTTACAGGGGATCGAGCCGGGGAGCTGTTTTTT
TRBJ2-1 | TRBV18 | - | TRBD2 | 13 | CASSPDLAVEQFF | TGTGCCAGCTCACCCGATCTAGCGGTTGAGCAGTTCTTC
TRBJ1-1 | TRBV9 | - | - | 14 | CASSASPAGTEAFF | TGTGCCAGCAGCGCGAGCCCCGCTGGGACTGAAGCTTTCTTT